The 32 T cell receptor beta chains below were found in one sample sequenced in a study of T cell repertoires in cytomegalovirus infection. TCRdb itself ran the reads through MiXCR, one entry per CDR3 protein. The sample contains about 920,000 distinct CDR3 sequences, roughly 31% of which appear only once. No antigen has been identified for these receptors. The sequencing used cultured CD8+ T cells from PBMCs, collected from culture after CMV antigen stimulation. The receptor set was obtained from a human donor in good health (CMV status not recorded). Some clones in this sample may be carry-over from other donors' samples.

This clonotype was observed a few times. The rearrangement uses TRBV2 and TRBJ2-7; 8 bases align to TRBD1. The CDR3 loop spans 13 amino acids. V was pared by 9 bases and J by 3 bases, with 7 bases of the junction left unmatched. Germline CDR1 reads SNHLY; CDR2 reads FYNNEI. The CDR3 is CASYRGAIYEQYF. The DNA for the CDR3 is TGTGCCAGTTACAGGGGGGCGATCTACGAGCAGTACTTC. The full variable domain, its missing parts supplied by reference TRBV2 and TRBJ2-7, is EPEVTQTPSHQVTQMGQEVILRCVPISNHLYFYWYRQILGQKVEFLVSFYNNEISEKSEIFDDQFSVERPDGSNFTLKIRSTKLEDSAMYFCASYRGAIYEQYFGPGTRLTVT.

This clonotype came up a few times. The chain combines TRBV12-3 or TRBV12-4 with TRBJ1-5, with a possible D match to TRBD1 (5 bases). V was trimmed by 1 base and J by 10 bases, leaving 20 bases between them. This CDR3 spans 16 amino acids. DNA of the CDR3: TGTGCCAGCAGTTTAGGGTCTCCGGGCTTGGGGGACCCCCAGCATTTT. Translating gives CASSLGSPGLGDPQHF.

This rearrangement joins TRBV20-1 to TRBJ2-7; weak D call: TRBD2 (6 bases). The V end lost 3 bases, the J end lost 5 bases, and 17 bases lay between the germline ends. The CDR3 sequence is 14 residues long. The germline V gene encodes CDR1 DFQATT and CDR2 SNEGSKA (reference sequence). CDR3 region: CSARGGKGLHEQYV. CDR3 bases: TGCAGTGCTAGGGGGGGAAAGGGTCTCCACGAGCAGTACGTC.

This clonotype has just a few counts. The chain couples TRBV5-1 to TRBJ2-3, with 9 bases aligning to TRBD2. The germline CDR1 and CDR2 sequences are SGHRS and YFSETQ. The length of the CDR3 is 15 residues. Germline trimming cut 4 bases from V and 4 bases from J; bases unmatched to any gene: 7. This chain's CDR3 is CASSNGLAIADTQYF. The CDR3 region has the DNA TGCGCCAGCAGCAACGGACTAGCGATTGCAGATACGCAGTATTTT.

This clonotype was seen only a few times. The chain employs TRBV7-9 and TRBJ2-1; 9 bases line up with TRBD1. Germline CDR1 SEHNR, CDR2 FQNEAQ (reference sequence). V shed 4 bases, J shed 5 bases, and the junction held 12 bases outside the gene matches. This CDR3 contains 17 residues. The CDR3 DNA sequence: TGTGCCAGCAGCTCATCGGTGATAGGACAGGGGAACAATGAGCAGTTCTTC. The encoded protein is CASSSSVIGQGNNEQFF.

The chain combines TRBV7-2 with TRBJ2-3; D may be TRBD1 (6 bases). Germline CDR1 is SGHTA and CDR2 is FQGNSA. This CDR3 contains 15 residues. Deletions cut 5 bases from V and 3 bases from J, with 15 bases between. The CDR3 nucleotides read TGTGCCAGCAGCGAAGAACAGGGTGGAACAGATACGCAGTATTTT. Translating it yields CASSEEQGGTDTQYF. Full variable domain (remainder filled in from reference TRBV7-2 and TRBJ2-3): GAGVSQSPSNKVTEKGKDVELRCDPISGHTALYWYRQSLGQGLEFLIYFQGNSAPDKSGLPSDRFSAERTGGSVSTLTIQRTQQEDSAVYLCASSEEQGGTDTQYFGPGTRLTVL.

The V gene is TRBV12-5, the J gene TRBJ2-1, with 9 bases identical to TRBD1. With V trimmed by 3 bases and J by 8 bases, 11 bases remained unmatched. Germline V lookup: CDR1 LGHNT, CDR2 FRNRAP. The CDR3 sequence is 16 residues long. The DNA of the CDR3 is TGTGCTAGTGGTTTCGACCCGGGACAGGGTTCTGATGAGCAGTTCTTC. This encodes CASGFDPGQGSDEQFF. Filled out from reference TRBV12-5 and TRBJ2-1, the complete variable domain reads DARVTQTPRHKVTEMGQEVTMRCQPILGHNTVFWYRQTMMQGLELLAYFRNRAPLDDSGMPKDRFSAEMPDATLATLKIQPSEPRDSAVYFCASGFDPGQGSDEQFFGPGTRLTVL.

The chain links TRBV27 to TRBJ2-3; possibly TRBD2 for D (6 bases). Germline-derived CDR1 and CDR2 are MNHEY and SMNVEV (reference sequence). There are 15 residues in the CDR3. V lost 0 bases, J lost 2 bases, and 9 bases lay in between. The CDR3 bases are TGTGCCAGCAGTTTATCGTGGACTATCACAGATACGCAGTATTTT. It encodes CASSLSWTITDTQYF.

Many counts were recorded for this clonotype. The chain carries TRBV12-3 or TRBV12-4 and TRBJ1-6, with 9 bases that match TRBD1. This CDR3 is built from 14 residues. Trimming cost V 2 bases and J 9 bases; bases outside gene matches: 2. CDR3 loop: CASSLTGGVSPLHF. Here the CDR3 DNA reads TGTGCCAGCAGTTTAACAGGGGGCGTTTCACCCCTCCACTTT.

This clonotype showed up just once. V usage is TRBV4-1 and J usage is TRBJ1-4; no firm D call. The germline CDR1 and CDR2 sequences are MGHRA and YSYEKL. This CDR3 has 15 residues. Between the trimmed V and J ends, which lost 3 bases and 5 bases, there was a span of 13 bases. CDR3 DNA sequence: TGCGCCAGCAGCCACCCGACGAGCGCAAATGAAAAACTGTTTTTT. The encoded protein is CASSHPTSANEKLFF.

Worth noting for this clonotype: A much bigger clone sits one base away, suggesting this may be a read error. The chain recombines TRBV12-3 or TRBV12-4 with TRBJ1-4; D is ambiguous. V was pared by 10 bases and J by 8 bases, with 20 bases between. The CDR3 length is 14 residues. CDR3 in amino acids: CANSTLGFGEKLFF. The CDR3 DNA reads as TGTGCCAACAGCACCTTAGGGTTTGGGGAAAAACTGTTTTTT.

This clonotype appeared a few times. The rearrangement links TRBV6-5 to TRBJ1-6; 8 bases line up with TRBD1. The CDR3 loop spans 16 amino acids. Germline CDR1 and CDR2: MNHEY and SVGAGI. The V gene end was trimmed by 4 bases and the J gene end by 9 bases; junction bases not matched to a gene: 11. CDR3 DNA: TGTGCCAGCAGTTTCGATTCAGGGGGCCAGGCTTCACCCCTCCACTTT. This translates into CASSFDSGGQASPLHF.

The V and J genes are TRBV2 and TRBJ2-5, with 13 positions matching TRBD2. V lost 6 bases and J lost 1; bases outside the gene matches: 8. CDR1 and CDR2 from the germline V gene are SNHLY and FYNNEI. CDR3 size: 17 residues. CDR3 region: CASRAMRTSGGQETQYF. The CDR3 DNA reads TGTGCCAGCAGGGCCATGCGGACTAGCGGGGGCCAAGAGACCCAGTACTTC.

The DNA for the CDR3 is TGTGCTAGTGGTGCCGCGAGGCGAGGAACTGAAGCTTTCTTT. This sequence encodes CASGAARRGTEAFF. The rearrangement joins TRBV12-5 to TRBJ1-1; D gene ambiguous. V was clipped by 5 bases and J by 5 bases, with 15 bases between them. This CDR3 has 14 amino acids. Germline CDR1 is LGHNT and CDR2 is FRNRAP.

This clonotype was detected a few times. V and J are TRBV6-2 or TRBV6-3 and TRBJ1-2; D remains ambiguous. The CDR3 runs 15 residues. Trimming removed 5 bases at V and 5 bases at J, with 18 bases between. The germline V gene encodes CDR1 MNHEY and CDR2 SVGEGT. The chain's CDR3 is CASSPPRPVLYGYTF. The CDR3 nucleotides read TGTGCCAGCAGTCCGCCTCGACCTGTCCTTTATGGCTACACCTTC.

Regarding this clonotype: The germline gene is not matched at one end of the junction; a read error may be the cause. The chain employs TRBV4-2 and TRBJ2-2; possibly TRBD1 or TRBD2 for D (6 bases each). The CDR3 has 15 amino acids. Germline lookup yields CDR1 LGHNA and CDR2 YNFKEQ. The CDR3 here is CVSSILGGLSGELFF. The CDR3 bases are TGTGTCAGCAGCATCTTAGGGGGGTTATCCGGGGAGCTGTTTTTT.

This clonotype has just a few counts. J is TRBJ2-1 and V is TRBV20-1, with 8 bases that match TRBD2. Germline assignment: CDR1 DFQATT and CDR2 SNEGSKA (reference sequence). CDR3 size: 13 residues. V dropped 0 bases and J dropped 6; count of bases not matched to a gene: 1. The CDR3 region is CSARERGGNEQFF. CDR3 coding DNA: TGCAGTGCTAGAGAACGGGGGGGCAATGAGCAGTTCTTC.

In its sample, this clonotype was seen a few times. V gene TRBV4-1 combines with J gene TRBJ1-1; perhaps TRBD1 as D (5 bases). The CDR3 spans 17 residues. V was cut by 5 bases and J by 5 bases, with 24 bases left in between. Germline V CDR1 and CDR2: MGHRA, YSYEKL. CDR3 nucleotide sequence: TGCGCCAGCAGCGGGGCCCGCTCAACAGGTGCGGGTACTGAAGCTTTCTTT. It codes for CASSGARSTGAGTEAFF.

The chain recombines TRBV6-5 with TRBJ2-7; TRBD1 matches 10 bases. V trimming: 0 bases; J trimming: 3 bases; junction bases outside the gene matches: 2. The germline CDR1 and CDR2 sequences are MNHEY and SVGAGI. The CDR3 length is 15 residues. CDR3 sequence (DNA): TGTGCCAGCAGTTACTCCGGGACAGGGGACTACGAGCAGTACGTC. Its translation is CASSYSGTGDYEQYV.

The gene calls are TRBV13 and TRBJ2-1, with D unclear. Germline-derived CDR1 and CDR2 are PRHDT and FYEKMQ (reference sequence). V dropped 10 bases and J dropped 5 bases, with 15 bases sitting between them. The CDR3 is made up of 13 amino acids. CDR3 coding DNA: TGTGCCAACATCCTACACGGAGACAATGAGCAGTTCTTC. It specifies CANILHGDNEQFF.

The rearrangement uses TRBV7-8 and TRBJ1-5; D might be TRBD1 (5 bases). Germline V gives CDR1 SGHVS, CDR2 FQNEAQ. V dropped 7 bases and J dropped 1 base, with 17 bases sitting between them. The CDR3 spans 16 residues. The CDR3 DNA follows: TGTGCCAGCACCCCTGACGGGGGTTTGAGCAATCAGCCCCAGCATTTT. This translates into CASTPDGGLSNQPQHF.

V gene TRBV3-1 combines with J gene TRBJ1-1; D is undetermined. CDR1 is LGHDT and CDR2 is YNNKEL in the germline V gene (reference sequence). The germline V and J ends were trimmed by 3 bases and 10 bases, with 15 bases remaining between them. CDR3 size: 13 residues. CDR3 sequence: CASSQDGRVGAFF. Written as DNA, the CDR3 is TGTGCCAGCAGCCAGGACGGCCGTGTGGGAGCTTTCTTT. Complete variable domain (other parts from reference TRBV3-1 and TRBJ1-1): DTAVSQTPKYLVTQMGNDKSIKCEQNLGHDTMYWYKQDSKKFLKIMFSYNNKELIINETVPNRFSPKSPDKAHLNLHINSLELGDSAVYFCASSQDGRVGAFFGQGTRLTVV.

A note on this clonotype: The junction shows a germline mismatch at one end, possibly a read error. The chain joins TRBV5-4 to TRBJ2-7; possible D gene TRBD2, 6 bases. The CDR3 length is 12 residues. The V gene's germline CDR1 is SGHNT and CDR2 YYREEE (reference sequence). The CDR3 loop reads CVSSRGNYEQYF. The CDR3, as DNA: TGTGTCAGCAGCCGGGGGAACTACGAGCAGTACTTC.

This clonotype occurred a few times. A read error is likely, as this CDR3 ends without the conserved phenylalanine or tryptophan. No DNA is shown, since the ends of the CDR3 on it are uncertain; the CDR3 is the one TCRdb lists. The chain joins TRBV4-1 to TRBJ1-1; TRBD1 is the table's D call, not checked against the DNA. From germline, CDR1 is MGHRA and CDR2 YSYEKL. The CDR3 sequence runs 13 residues, both termini included. This chain's CDR3 is CASSQGRTGKVFG.

This clonotype was observed at least ten times. This sequence joins TRBV7-2 and TRBJ1-2, with 8 positions matching TRBD1. J lost 4 bases, V lost 5 bases, and 12 bases had no gene match. Germline values: CDR1 SGHTA, CDR2 FQGNSA. The CDR3 runs to 16 residues. CDR3: CASSLPGQGFSYGYTF. CDR3 nucleotides: TGTGCCAGCAGCCTCCCCGGACAGGGCTTTTCCTATGGCTACACCTTC.

This clonotype was found many times. This chain joins TRBV20-1 and TRBJ2-3, with 8 positions matching TRBD2. V was pared by 5 bases and J by 0 bases, with 7 bases of the junction left unmatched. The germline gives CDR1 DFQATT, CDR2 SNEGSKA (reference sequence). This CDR3 spans 15 amino acids. The CDR3, as DNA: TGCAGTGCTCCTCGTGGCGGGGGGAGCACAGATACGCAGTATTTT. Protein sequence: CSAPRGGGSTDTQYF.

The chain recombines TRBV7-9 with TRBJ2-4, with D unclear. V gave up 4 bases and J gave up 5 bases, with 6 bases separating them. CDR1 is SEHNR, CDR2 FQNEAQ, per germline (reference sequence). The CDR3 contains 12 residues. CDR3 residues: CASSSYQNIQYF. Written as DNA, the CDR3 is TGTGCCAGCAGCTCGTACCAAAACATTCAGTACTTC.

This clonotype was observed a few times. J is TRBJ2-1 and V is TRBV12-3 or TRBV12-4; D remains unclear. The V gene lost 4 bases and the J gene lost 4 bases, with 17 bases spanning the gap. The CDR3 extends over 16 amino acids. The CDR3 DNA sequence: TGTGCCAGCAGTTCAGGACCAACCTCCATTTACAATGAGCAGTTCTTC. This sequence encodes CASSSGPTSIYNEQFF.

The chain employs TRBV7-2 and TRBJ2-5; 7 bases are shared with TRBD2. Trimming took 1 base from V and 4 from J; bases not matched to a gene: 9. The CDR3 sequence is 16 residues long. Germline V gives CDR1 SGHTA, CDR2 FQGNSA. The CDR3 sequence: CASSLGGGGRGETQYF. The CDR3, as DNA: TGTGCCAGCAGCTTAGGGGGTGGGGGGAGGGGAGAGACCCAGTACTTC.

The chain joins TRBV28 to TRBJ2-3, with TRBD1 matching 8 bases. Per the germline V gene, CDR1 is MDHEN and CDR2 is SYDVKM. The CDR3 spans 19 residues. V lost 1 base, J lost 2 bases, and 14 bases stayed unmatched. CDR3 nucleotide sequence: TGTGCCAGCAGTTTATTTCAGGTCCCCCGACAGGGGCTCACAGATACGCAGTATTTT. As protein: CASSLFQVPRQGLTDTQYF.

This clonotype was seen a few times. The genes are TRBV9 and TRBJ1-2, with 8 bases that match TRBD1. The CDR3 length is 15 residues. The V and J ends lost 3 bases and 3 bases, in that order; junction bases with no gene match: 7. The germline gives CDR1 SGDLS, CDR2 YYNGEE. The CDR3 sequence is CASSGPPGGHYGYTF. The DNA for the CDR3 is TGTGCCAGCAGCGGCCCCCCAGGGGGCCACTATGGCTACACCTTC.

The chain couples TRBV28 to TRBJ2-7, with no clear D. This CDR3 spans 12 amino acids. Germline loops: CDR1 MDHEN, CDR2 SYDVKM. Here the CDR3 DNA reads TGTGCCAGCAGTTTTATAGGTCCAGTAAGTCACGTC. This gives the protein CASSFIGPVSHV.